This TCR beta chain was found in a study of shared clonotypes between healthy human individuals. Study-wide background: Each donor contributed plates that comprised three CD4 naive, three CD4 memory, two CD8 naive and one CD8 memory.

Trimming shortened V by 1 base and J by 5 bases, and 15 bases separated the two germline ends. CDR3 length: 15 residues. CDR1 is MNHNS and CDR2 is SASEGT in the germline V gene. The protocol was immunoSEQ multiplex PCR, while the TCRdb copy is restricted to in-frame clones and leaves out a portion. This sample has 640,000 or so clones, with more than 70% found just once. The sample comprised memory CD4+ T cells sorted from blood. Regarding subset: CD45RA-negative fraction. This chain links TRBV6-1 with TRBJ2-7; D is perhaps TRBD2 (5 bases). This receptor was taken from a woman in her thirties in good health. The CDR3 sequence is CASSEGDSVANEQYF. CDR3 DNA: TGTGCCAGCAGTGAAGGAGATAGCGTTGCAAACGAGCAGTACTTC.